This is a list of T cell receptor beta chains from one sample in a study of cytomegalovirus exposure and HLA in healthy donors. Generated by immunoSEQ multiplex PCR, the TCRdb table keeps only in-frame clones and is missing some. The sample lists 60,000 to 75,000 clones, around 72% occurring once. Sequences were obtained from PBMCs. These receptors came from a woman aged 40 to 55 in good health and CMV-seropositive. Both conserved end residues are part of each CDR3. Size values are once, few and many counts, or a class for expanded clones, and some rows have none.

J gene	V gene	clone size	CDR3 protein
TRBJ1-3	TRBV12-5	.	CASGLREGGNTIYF
TRBJ2-1	TRBV19	.	CASSIRVAGGGDEQFF
TRBJ2-3	TRBV4-1	few	CASSQGGQPSTDTQYF
TRBJ2-6	TRBV27	once	CASSLYSGANVLTF
TRBJ1-4	TRBV9	.	CASSPGQQEKLFF
TRBJ1-1	TRBV23-1	.	CASSQGGLNTEAFF
TRBJ2-7	TRBV7-2	.	CASSLVSTGVKGEQYF
TRBJ1-2	TRBV11-2	.	CASRWSLGGYGYTF
TRBJ2-5	TRBV5-6	.	CASSRRGSYYQETQYF
TRBJ1-4	TRBV18	.	CASSHRDATNEKLFF
TRBJ2-7	TRBV15	.	CATSRGYGTPSYEQYF
TRBJ1-5	TRBV6-1	few	CASSAPGGINQPQHF
TRBJ2-3	TRBV15	.	CATSRTSGGGGTDTQYF
TRBJ2-3	TRBV6-1	.	CASSGVTSGGGVDTQYF
TRBJ2-7	TRBV19	.	CASSGSREPYEQYF
TRBJ2-1	TRBV6-5	.	CASKPGGRNEQFF
TRBJ2-7	TRBV14	.	CASSQGTGRSYEQYF
TRBJ1-3	TRBV6-1	medium-sized	CASSRTGVGNTIYF
TRBJ2-7	TRBV15	.	CATSRGGTSYEQYF
TRBJ2-1	TRBV5-1	.	CASSLGRNEQFF
TRBJ1-2	TRBV20-1	.	CSARPDNGYTF
TRBJ2-4	TRBV5-1	.	CASSVDPGLAKNIQYF
TRBJ1-3	TRBV6-5	few	CASSYSRVSGNTIYF
TRBJ1-5	TRBV29-1	.	CSVVQAGQGQPQHF
TRBJ1-5	TRBV19	.	CASSITWRGNQPQHF
TRBJ2-7	TRBV2	.	CASSRDSKGEQYF
TRBJ2-7	TRBV19	.	CASSPQGGYEQYF
TRBJ2-1	TRBV7-2	.	CASSLIGRASGYNEQFF